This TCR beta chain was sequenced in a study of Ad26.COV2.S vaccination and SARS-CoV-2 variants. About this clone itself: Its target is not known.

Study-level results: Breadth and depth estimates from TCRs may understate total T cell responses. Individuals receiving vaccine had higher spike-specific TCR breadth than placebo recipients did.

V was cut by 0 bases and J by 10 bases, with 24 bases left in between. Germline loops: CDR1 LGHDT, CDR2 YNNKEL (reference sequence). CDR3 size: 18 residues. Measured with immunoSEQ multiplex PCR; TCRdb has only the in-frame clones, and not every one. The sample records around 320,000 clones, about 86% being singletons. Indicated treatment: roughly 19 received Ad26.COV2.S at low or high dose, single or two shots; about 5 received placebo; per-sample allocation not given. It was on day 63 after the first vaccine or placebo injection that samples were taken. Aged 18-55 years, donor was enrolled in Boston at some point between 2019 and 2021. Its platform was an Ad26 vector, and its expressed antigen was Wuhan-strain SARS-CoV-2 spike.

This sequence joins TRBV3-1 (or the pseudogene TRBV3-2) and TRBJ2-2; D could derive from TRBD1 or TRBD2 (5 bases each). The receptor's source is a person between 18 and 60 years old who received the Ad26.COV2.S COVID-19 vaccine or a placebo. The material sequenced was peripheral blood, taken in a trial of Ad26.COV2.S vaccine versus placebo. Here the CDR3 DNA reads TGTGCCAGCAGCCAAGATGAGCGGACACAAGGATCCGATGTGGAGCTGTTTTTT. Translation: CASSQDERTQGSDVELFF.